This T cell receptor beta chain was documented in a study of blood T cell repertoires in COVID-19. Trimming removed 0 bases at V and 4 bases at J, with 15 bases between. The CDR3 loop spans 15 amino acids. Per germline, CDR1 GTSNPN and CDR2 SVGIG (reference sequence). Generated by immunoSEQ multiplex PCR, the TCRdb table keeps only in-frame clones and is missing some. The sample includes 200,000 to 250,000 clones, around nine tenths of them seen just once. Ages ranged from about 18 to 89 years, with residence in around 24 US areas. Participant reports of clinical history set cohort assignment. The chain has TRBV30 and TRBJ1-2, with no clear D. Sample: PBMCs or T cells enriched from blood (not recorded which). This receptor was identified in a woman aged 25 to 45 who had recovered from COVID-19. The CDR3 DNA sequence: TGTGCCTGGAGTGTCAGGCGCATGTTGGGCTATGGCTACACCTTC. It is translated as CAWSVRRMLGYGYTF. The whole variable domain, remainder taken from reference TRBV30 and TRBJ1-2, is SQTIHQWPATLVQPVGSPLSLECTVEGTSNPNLYWYRQAAGRGLQLLFYSVGIGQISSEVPQNLSASRPQDRQFILSSKKLLLSDSGFYLCAWSVRRMLGYGYTFGSGTRLTVV.